The entry below gives a single T cell receptor (beta chain) sequence along with its context. This entry belongs to a study of blood T cell repertoires in COVID-19. Overall study context: Collection of acute and convalescent COVID-19 samples took place in the United States, Italy and Spain. Nucleic acid was either cDNA or gDNA, and it came from T cells, B-cell-depleted T cells, or PBMCs.

In the original processing: By means of reference gene primer amplification, nucleated cell counts were estimated. TCRdb keeps only in-frame clones here, not all; method: immunoSEQ multiplex PCR. V, J and clone size derive from that table, while D and trimming were established from the DNA sequence. The sample holds about 220,000 clones, around 80% seen once. This CDR3 has 13 residues. V was cut by 5 bases and J by 4 bases, with 11 bases left in between. The germline V gene has CDR1 SGHRS and CDR2 YFSETQ. The receptor was derived from a man between 45 and 60 years old with active or convalescent COVID-19. The V and J genes are TRBV5-1 and TRBJ2-3; a weak D match, TRBD1 (6 bases). Sequencing was done on a sample of peripheral blood. Here the CDR3 DNA reads TGCGCCAGCAGGACCGGGACACCAGATACGCAGTATTTT. Amino acids: CASRTGTPDTQYF.